Each of the 10 T cell receptor beta chains below was sequenced from the same sample in a study of molecular identifiers for immune sequencing clone quantification. TCRdb fed the PCR reads into MiXCR, producing one record per CDR3 protein. Among about 500,000 distinct CDR3 sequences listed, around a fifth were seen once. The source material was naive CD8+ T cells from blood, with Jurkat cell RNA spiked in. The subset denotes: FACS-sorted CD8+CD4-CCR7+CD45RA+ naive T cells. The receptors stem from a human donor in good health. Some libraries in this study had Jurkat cell RNA spiked in.

With respect to this clonotype: A read error is possible here, since a much larger clone lies one base away. The chain joins TRBV5-1 to TRBJ2-3, with D perhaps TRBD1 or TRBD2 (5 bases each). V lost 4 bases, J lost 8 bases, and 11 bases lay in between. CDR1 SGHRS and CDR2 YFSETQ come from the germline V gene. The CDR3 is 12 residues long. The CDR3 bases are TGCGCCAGCAGCGCAGGGAGAGGTACGCAGTATTTT. It encodes CASSAGRGTQYF.

This clonotype was counted ten times or more. CDR3 sequence: CASSYTRANQPQHF. CDR3 bases: TGTGCCAGCAGTTACACCAGGGCCAATCAGCCCCAGCATTTT. This chain joins TRBV6-2 or TRBV6-3 and TRBJ1-5, with D tentatively TRBD1 (5 bases). The CDR3 is 14 residues long. Germline loops: CDR1 MNHEY, CDR2 SVGEGT. Deletions cut 2 bases from V and 3 bases from J, with 8 bases between.

In this sample, this clonotype turned up a few times. In DNA, the CDR3 is TGTGCCAGCAGTTACTCCGCCGACGGGCCCGCCGGGGAGCTGTTTTTT. Protein: CASSYSADGPAGELFF. The chain has TRBV6-5 and TRBJ2-2, with unresolved D. Germline values: CDR1 MNHEY, CDR2 SVGAGI. The CDR3 totals 16 residues. The ends were cut back, 0 bases at V and 6 bases at J, with 14 bases in the middle.

The CDR3 nucleotides read TGCAGTGCTAGAGATCGAACAGGGGGCTATGGCTACACCTTC. This sequence encodes CSARDRTGGYGYTF. J is TRBJ1-2 and V is TRBV20-1; 8 bases are shared with TRBD1. CDR1 is DFQATT and CDR2 is SNEGSKA in the germline V gene (reference sequence). CDR3 length: 14 amino acids. After removal of 0 bases from V and 4 bases from J, the junction contained 4 bases not matched to a gene.

With regard to this clonotype: One junction end disagrees with the germline gene, perhaps due to a read error. The chain combines TRBV15 with TRBJ2-2; TRBD2 matches at 9 bases. The CDR3 has 16 residues. CDR1 LNHNV and CDR2 YYDKDF come from the germline V gene (reference sequence). For the CDR3, the DNA is TGTGCCACCAGCAGAGTTGGCGGGGGGGCCTTCGGGGGGCTGTTTTTT. Translation: CATSRVGGGAFGGLFF.

This clonotype was seen at least ten times. The chain uses TRBV12-3 or TRBV12-4 and TRBJ2-5; TRBD1 aligns across 11 bases. The CDR3 contains 16 residues. J was trimmed by 5 bases and V by 2 bases; bases with no gene match: 7. The CDR3 bases are TGTGCCAGCAGTTTAAAGAGGACAGGGGGCTCGGAGACCCAGTACTTC. Translating gives CASSLKRTGGSETQYF.

This clonotype was picked up many times. This chain connects TRBV4-3 to TRBJ2-7; the D call may be TRBD1 or TRBD2 (5 bases each). Looked up from germline, CDR1 is LGHNA and CDR2 is YSLEER. The CDR3 spans 14 residues. V lost 3 bases and J 7 bases, leaving 16 bases between the germline ends. The chain's CDR3 is CASSHGVGAAEQYF. The CDR3, as DNA: TGCGCCAGCAGCCACGGGGTAGGGGCGGCTGAGCAGTACTTC.

This clonotype was recorded at least ten times. The CDR3 DNA reads TGCAGCGTTGAAGATTCCCATTACACCGGGGAGCTGTTTTTT. Its translation is CSVEDSHYTGELFF. The chain uses TRBV29-1 and TRBJ2-2; D remains unclear. The CDR3 loop spans 14 amino acids. CDR1 is SQVTM and CDR2 is ANQGSEA in the germline V gene. The germline V and J ends were trimmed by 0 bases and 3 bases, with 8 bases remaining between them.

This clonotype has only a few counts. V gene TRBV6-2 or TRBV6-3 combines with J gene TRBJ2-5; D may be TRBD1 (6 bases). Germline CDR1 is MNHEY and CDR2 is SVGEGT. CDR3 size: 12 residues. V lost 6 bases to trimming and J lost 7 bases, with 12 bases between them. The CDR3 sequence: CASRPQTGTQYF. The CDR3, as DNA: TGTGCCAGCAGACCCCAGACAGGGACCCAGTACTTC.

This clonotype was observed a handful of times. This chain connects TRBV14 to TRBJ1-4, with D perhaps matching TRBD1 (6 bases). V lost 5 bases and J lost 7, with 14 bases in between. The V gene's germline CDR1 is SGHDN and CDR2 FVKESK. The CDR3 contains 14 residues. This CDR3 is CASSARQESEKLFF. CDR3 in DNA: TGTGCCAGCAGCGCTAGACAGGAAAGTGAAAAACTGTTTTTT.